This T cell receptor beta chain stems from a study of control samples from healthy donors and cancer patients. Trimming pared 3 bases from V and 2 bases from J, leaving 16 bases between. The CDR3 covers 16 residues. Per germline, CDR1 SGDLS and CDR2 YYNGEE. TCRdb's copy holds only in-frame clones and misses some; the assay was immunoSEQ multiplex PCR. The sample lists about 61,000 clones; around 90% were seen once. The source of this sequence is a man aged 55 to 70 with colorectal cancer. Material: PBMCs. The chain combines TRBV9 with TRBJ2-3, with D possibly TRBD2 on 6 matching bases. Here the CDR3 DNA reads TGTGCCAGCAGCGGGTTGGTGGGGGGACCCACAGATACGCAGTATTTT. Its protein product is CASSGLVGGPTDTQYF.